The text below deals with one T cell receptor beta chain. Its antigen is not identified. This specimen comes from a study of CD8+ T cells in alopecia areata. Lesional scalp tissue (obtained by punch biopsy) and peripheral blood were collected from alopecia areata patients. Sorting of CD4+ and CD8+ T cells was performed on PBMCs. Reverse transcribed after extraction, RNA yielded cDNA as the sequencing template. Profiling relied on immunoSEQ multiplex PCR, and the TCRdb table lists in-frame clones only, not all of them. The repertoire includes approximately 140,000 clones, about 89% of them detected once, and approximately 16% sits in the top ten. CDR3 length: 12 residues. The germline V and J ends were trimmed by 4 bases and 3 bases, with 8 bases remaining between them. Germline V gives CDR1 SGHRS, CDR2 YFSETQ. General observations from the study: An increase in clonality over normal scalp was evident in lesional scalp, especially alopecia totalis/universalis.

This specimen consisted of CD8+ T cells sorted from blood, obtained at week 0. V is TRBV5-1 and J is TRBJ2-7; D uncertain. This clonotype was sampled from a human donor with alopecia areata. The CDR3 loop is CASSLDGYEQYF. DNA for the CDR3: TGCGCCAGCAGCCTTGACGGCTACGAGCAGTACTTC.